This T cell receptor beta chain came from a study of shared T cell receptors in the human thymus. Here immunoSEQ multiplex PCR was the method, and the copy in TCRdb shows in-frame clones only, minus some. Among about 660,000 clones, more than 75% were seen once, and the ten largest hold over 0.008%. This CDR3 has 14 residues. Looked up from germline, CDR1 is MRHNA and CDR2 is SNTAGT. Between the trimmed V and J ends, which lost 4 bases and 0 bases, there was a span of 8 bases. The same data also contributed to another study, on human thymus T cells.

The source material was thymocytes. The chain joins TRBV6-4 to TRBJ2-3; the D is unclear. This receptor was taken from a boy under three years old with a congenital heart defect. This chain's CDR3 is CASSVTASTDTQYF. CDR3 DNA sequence: TGTGCCAGCAGTGTAACAGCTAGCACAGATACGCAGTATTTT.